Presented here are 20 T cell receptor beta chains from one specimen sequenced in a study of CD8+ T cells in alopecia areata. Treatment denoted: oral pan-JAK inhibitor, 5-10 mg twice daily. After isolation, RNA underwent reverse transcription to generate cDNA as the sequencing template. Assay used: immunoSEQ multiplex PCR; TCRdb lists only in-frame clones, some missing. Of 180,000 or so clones listed, about 47% were seen once; the top ten hold 10%. The sample consisted of CD8+ T cells sorted from blood, taken at week 52, from a patient treated with tofacitinib. The receptors were gathered from a human donor with alopecia areata.

This clone was seen a single time. This chain links TRBV7-9 with TRBJ1-1; D is ambiguous. This CDR3 region has 14 residues. Looked up from germline, CDR1 is SEHNR and CDR2 is FQNEAQ (reference sequence). V dropped 2 bases and J dropped 1 base, with 8 bases sitting between them. The CDR3 nucleotides are TGTGCCAGCAGCTTAAGAATAGCGAACACTGAAGCTTTCTTT. Its protein product is CASSLRIANTEAFF.

The chain carries TRBV7-2 and TRBJ2-7; D remains ambiguous. This CDR3 is 14 amino acids long. Trimming removed 2 bases at V and 3 bases at J, with 11 bases between. Per germline, CDR1 SGHTA and CDR2 FQGNSA. CDR3 residues: CASSLRGLGYEQYF. CDR3 in DNA: TGTGCCAGCAGCTTACGCGGTTTGGGCTACGAGCAGTACTTC.

This rearrangement joins TRBV27 to TRBJ1-2; maybe TRBD1 (5 bases). Germline V CDR1 and CDR2: MNHEY, SMNVEV (reference sequence). The V end lost 5 bases, the J end lost 3 bases, and 13 bases lay between the germline ends. The length of the CDR3 is 14 residues. The CDR3 DNA follows: TGTGCCAGCAGTCTCGTCGGGGCCGACTATGGCTACACCTTC. Its protein is CASSLVGADYGYTF.

This sequence joins TRBV13 and TRBJ2-4; 7 nucleotides align to TRBD2. The ends lost 5 bases at V and 5 bases at J; junction bases unmatched: 9. The CDR3 runs 15 residues. The V gene's germline CDR1 is PRHDT and CDR2 FYEKMQ (reference sequence). CDR3 sequence (DNA): TGTGCCAGCAGCGACTGGACTAGATCCGAAAACATTCAGTACTTC. Translated: CASSDWTRSENIQYF.

The chain is built from TRBV27 and TRBJ1-1, with D perhaps TRBD1 (5 bases). Trimming removed 5 bases from V and 1 base from J, with 20 bases in between. Germline V lookup: CDR1 MNHEY, CDR2 SMNVEV (reference sequence). The length of the CDR3 is 17 residues. The CDR3 coding sequence is TGTGCCAGCAGTCCGGGCGGGTCAGGGAGGGCGAACACTGAAGCTTTCTTT. This encodes CASSPGGSGRANTEAFF.

The J gene is TRBJ1-2, the V gene TRBV4-3; the D gene is possibly TRBD1 (6 bases). Per the germline V gene, CDR1 is LGHNA and CDR2 is YSLEER. The CDR3 totals 16 residues. Between the trimmed V and J ends, which lost 4 bases and 4 bases, there was a span of 19 bases. Here the CDR3 DNA reads TGCGCCAGCAGCCGTCATTGGGGGCGGCCTGTCTATGGCTACACCTTC. Its translation is CASSRHWGRPVYGYTF.

This clone has more than one count but fewer than ten. V is TRBV29-1 and J is TRBJ2-3; 8 positions match TRBD1. In germline, CDR1 is SQVTM, CDR2 ANQGSEA. V dropped 6 bases and J dropped 5; count of bases not matched to a gene: 13. This CDR3 comprises 15 residues. The CDR3 DNA follows: TGCAGCGTCGCAAAAGGACAGGGTCCCGGAGATACGCAGTATTTT. Its protein product is CSVAKGQGPGDTQYF.

The rearrangement uses TRBV7-2 and TRBJ1-6; 8 positions agree with TRBD1. The trim removed 2 bases at V and 6 bases at J, leaving 0 bases unmatched. This CDR3 has 14 residues. From germline, CDR1 is SGHTA and CDR2 FQGNSA. The CDR3, as DNA: TGTGCCAGCAGCTTACAGGGGGCTAATTCACCCCTCCACTTT. It encodes CASSLQGANSPLHF.

The rearrangement uses TRBV7-9 and TRBJ2-7; D uncertain. This CDR3 is 14 amino acids long. Trimming left V 1 base short and J 2 bases short, with 9 bases between. Germline loops: CDR1 SEHNR, CDR2 FQNEAQ (reference sequence). CDR3 sequence reads: CASSLEGEAYEQYF. The CDR3 DNA reads as TGTGCCAGCAGCTTAGAAGGAGAAGCCTACGAGCAGTACTTC. The variable domain in full, completed from reference TRBV7-9 and TRBJ2-7, reads DTGVSQNPRHKITKRGQNVTFRCDPISEHNRLYWYRQTLGQGPEFLTYFQNEAQLEKSRLLSDRFSAERPKGSFSTLEIQRTEQGDSAMYLCASSLEGEAYEQYFGPGTRLTVT.

The chain recombines TRBV29-1 with TRBJ2-7; 7 bases agree with TRBD2. V trimming: 2 bases; J trimming: 5 bases; junction bases outside the gene matches: 9. This CDR3 has 14 residues. Germline V gene lookup returns CDR1 SQVTM and CDR2 ANQGSEA. CDR3 loop: CSVERAGRDDEQYF. The DNA of the CDR3 is TGCAGCGTTGAAAGGGCAGGGAGGGACGACGAGCAGTACTTC.

The chain is built from TRBV10-3 and TRBJ2-5, with D perhaps given as TRBD1 or TRBD2 (6 bases each). V dropped 3 bases and J dropped 5 bases, with 10 bases sitting between them. CDR3 size: 13 residues. The germline gives CDR1 ENHRY, CDR2 SYGVKD. CDR3 sequence reads: CAISEGGWETQYF. DNA of the CDR3: TGTGCCATCAGTGAAGGGGGGTGGGAGACCCAGTACTTC.

This clone was detected only a few times. The chain combines TRBV2 with TRBJ2-1; possible D gene TRBD1, 6 bases. This CDR3 is 15 amino acids long. Germline CDR1 SNHLY, CDR2 FYNNEI. V was trimmed by 9 bases and J by 4 bases, leaving 19 bases between them. The CDR3 reads CARSRWAGEYNEQFF. DNA of the CDR3: TGTGCCAGGTCACGATGGGCAGGGGAGTACAATGAGCAGTTCTTC.

The table lists this clone with a few counts. The V gene is TRBV7-9, the J gene TRBJ2-7; 7 bases match TRBD1. CDR3 length equals 14 residues. Trimming at V came to 1 base and at J to 3 bases, leaving 3 bases not matched to a gene. The germline V gene encodes CDR1 SEHNR and CDR2 FQNEAQ (reference sequence). CDR3 nucleotides: TGTGCCAGCAGCTTAGTTGGACAGGACTACGAGCAGTACTTC. Residues: CASSLVGQDYEQYF. Complete variable domain (other parts from reference TRBV7-9 and TRBJ2-7): DTGVSQNPRHKITKRGQNVTFRCDPISEHNRLYWYRQTLGQGPEFLTYFQNEAQLEKSRLLSDRFSAERPKGSFSTLEIQRTEQGDSAMYLCASSLVGQDYEQYFGPGTRLTVT.

The chain recombines TRBV7-8 with TRBJ2-3; TRBD2 aligns across 13 bases. The CDR3 contains 15 residues. CDR1 and CDR2 from the germline V gene are SGHVS and FQNEAQ. J was trimmed by 7 bases and V by 3 bases; bases with no gene match: 4. CDR3 sequence reads: CASSFYGTSGNTQYF. The CDR3 nucleotides read TGTGCCAGCAGCTTTTATGGGACTAGCGGGAATACGCAGTATTTT.

The V gene is TRBV6-6, the J gene TRBJ2-1, with D maybe TRBD1 (6 bases). This CDR3 comprises 15 residues. Germline V gene lookup returns CDR1 MNHNY and CDR2 SVGAGI (reference sequence). V lost 6 bases and J 5 bases, leaving 17 bases between the germline ends. CDR3: CASRATGYPNNEQFF. For the CDR3, the DNA is TGTGCCAGCAGAGCTACAGGGTACCCTAACAATGAGCAGTTCTTC.

The V gene is TRBV30, the J gene TRBJ1-4, with 9 bases aligning to TRBD1. This CDR3 is 15 amino acids long. Germline V gene lookup returns CDR1 GTSNPN and CDR2 SVGIG (reference sequence). The ends lost 0 bases at V and 6 bases at J; junction bases unmatched: 5. The chain's CDR3 is CAWSVTRDRDEKLFF. CDR3 coding DNA: TGTGCCTGGAGTGTAACCCGGGACAGGGATGAAAAACTGTTTTTT. Complete variable domain (other parts from reference TRBV30 and TRBJ1-4): SQTIHQWPATLVQPVGSPLSLECTVEGTSNPNLYWYRQAAGRGLQLLFYSVGIGQISSEVPQNLSASRPQDRQFILSSKKLLLSDSGFYLCAWSVTRDRDEKLFFGSGTQLSVL.

CDR3 nucleotide sequence: TGTGCCATCAGTGAAAGGGACAGGGGCAATGAGCAGTTCTTC. Its translation: CAISERDRGNEQFF. The genes are TRBV10-3 and TRBJ2-1, with TRBD1 matching 10 bases. The J segment lost 6 bases and the V segment lost 3 bases, leaving 2 bases of the junction unmatched. The CDR3 has 14 amino acids. CDR1 is ENHRY and CDR2 is SYGVKD in the germline V gene.

The V call is TRBV6-6, the J call TRBJ1-2; 8 bases align to TRBD1. The V segment lost 7 bases and the J segment 8 bases; nucleotides outside the gene matches: 15. Germline V lookup: CDR1 MNHNY, CDR2 SVGAGI (reference sequence). The CDR3 covers 15 residues. CDR3 region: CASNSQGAARDGYTF. The CDR3 DNA follows: TGTGCCAGCAACTCTCAGGGGGCCGCGAGAGACGGCTACACCTTC.

V and J are TRBV7-9 and TRBJ1-4; D call uncertain. The V and J ends lost 1 base and 7 bases respectively, with 13 bases between them. Germline V CDR1 and CDR2: SEHNR, FQNEAQ (reference sequence). The CDR3 totals 15 residues. The CDR3 loop reads CASSLVSFAGEKLFF. The CDR3 region has the DNA TGTGCCAGCAGCTTAGTTTCGTTTGCCGGTGAAAAACTGTTTTTT.

The V gene is TRBV9, the J gene TRBJ1-3; D unclear. V shed 4 bases and J shed 4 bases, with 6 bases lying between them. The germline V gene encodes CDR1 SGDLS and CDR2 YYNGEE. The CDR3 loop spans 12 amino acids. The CDR3, as DNA: TGTGCCAGCAGCCCCTACGGAAACACCATATATTTT. Translation: CASSPYGNTIYF.